The 9 T cell receptor beta chains below come from one sample, sequenced in a study of CD8 T cells in Susac syndrome. Reverse transcription of about 0.45 to 1 ug RNA used random hexamers. From the immunoSEQ multiplex PCR reads, TCRdb called clonotypes with MiXCR, one entry per CDR3 protein. In the table there are 71,000 or so distinct CDR3 sequences, 93% of which are singletons. Material: CD4+ T cells from PBMCs. Source of these receptors: a human donor with Susac syndrome.

The chain couples TRBV20-1 to TRBJ2-3; 11 nucleotides line up with TRBD2. The length of the CDR3 is 14 residues. V was pared by 6 bases and J by 1 base, with 3 bases of the junction left unmatched. Germline V gives CDR1 DFQATT, CDR2 SNEGSKA (reference sequence). The CDR3 spells CSALLAGGTDTQYF. DNA of the CDR3: TGCAGTGCCCTACTAGCGGGGGGCACAGATACGCAGTATTTT.

This sequence joins TRBV4-2 and TRBJ1-6; D is uncertain. Germline loops: CDR1 LGHNA, CDR2 YNFKEQ. CDR3 length equals 16 residues. Trimming pared 1 base from V and 1 base from J, leaving 8 bases between. The CDR3 nucleotides read TGTGCCAGCAGCCAAGCCCAAGGGTCCTATAATTCACCCCTCCACTTT. This translates into CASSQAQGSYNSPLHF.

In this sample, this clonotype turned up a few times. J is TRBJ1-1 and V is TRBV4-1; D gene uncertain. Between the trimmed V and J ends, which lost 0 bases and 13 bases, there was a span of 21 bases. The CDR3 spans 15 residues. Germline CDR1 MGHRA, CDR2 YSYEKL. CDR3 sequence (DNA): TGCGCCAGCAGCCAAGAATTCGTCACGCCGCAAAGAGTTTTCTTT. As protein: CASSQEFVTPQRVFF.

The V call is TRBV6-2 or TRBV6-3, the J call TRBJ1-2; D perhaps matches TRBD1 (6 bases). V was clipped by 6 bases and J by 3 bases, with 14 bases between them. CDR3 length: 14 residues. Germline values: CDR1 MNHEY, CDR2 SVGEGT. The CDR3 sequence: CASSQPGQHYGYTF. The CDR3 nucleotides are TGTGCCAGCAGCCAACCGGGACAACACTATGGCTACACCTTC.

The rearrangement uses TRBV7-2 and TRBJ1-4; possibly TRBD1 for D (6 bases). The V end was cut by 0 bases, the J end by 13 bases, with 15 bases between. CDR3 size: 14 residues. Germline V gene data show CDR1 as SGHTA and CDR2 as FQGNSA. CDR3 DNA: TGTGCCAGCAGCTTAGCGTTAGGAGGGGGGAGACTGTTTTTT. It translates to CASSLALGGGRLFF.

The rearrangement uses TRBV2 and TRBJ1-3; D is undetermined. This CDR3 has 15 amino acids. V was shortened by 8 bases and J by 0 bases, with 14 bases between the two germline ends. Germline CDR1 and CDR2: SNHLY and FYNNEI. This CDR3 is CASAVGLSSGNTIYF. CDR3 nucleotides: TGTGCCAGCGCCGTGGGCCTTAGCTCTGGAAACACCATATATTTT.

The V call is TRBV4-3, the J call TRBJ1-1; 8 bases line up with TRBD1. V gave up 1 base and J gave up 2 bases; unmatched junction bases: 12. The length of the CDR3 is 18 residues. Germline CDR1 is LGHNA and CDR2 is YSLEER. The CDR3 region has the DNA TGCGCCAGCAGCCAAGTCAGCGGCCTTGGGACAGGTAACACTGAAGCTTTCTTT. This translates into CASSQVSGLGTGNTEAFF.

The V call is TRBV29-1, the J call TRBJ2-5; 10 bases line up with TRBD1. V gave up 5 bases and J gave up 4 bases; unmatched junction bases: 13. Germline V lookup: CDR1 SQVTM, CDR2 ANQGSEA. CDR3 size: 16 residues. CDR3 in amino acids: CSVTKPGQGWRETQYF. The CDR3, as DNA: TGCAGCGTTACCAAACCGGGACAGGGGTGGCGAGAGACCCAGTACTTC.

The rearrangement uses TRBV6-2 or TRBV6-3 and TRBJ1-2; the D is unclear. This CDR3 is built from 15 residues. Trimming cost V 7 bases and J 8 bases, with 23 bases left between them. Per the germline V gene, CDR1 is MNHEY and CDR2 is SVGEGT. The CDR3 DNA follows: TGTGCCAGCACCCCCTCGGCAGGCGGTCGTTCGGGCTACACCTTC. Amino acids: CASTPSAGGRSGYTF.